Following are 21 T cell receptor beta chains from one sample sequenced in a study of cytomegalovirus exposure and HLA in healthy donors (dated by TCRdb to about 2017). Receptors were amplified or captured by the immunoSEQ multiplex PCR assay. The multiplex PCR relied on a mix of 60 forward primers for TCR Vbeta segments and 13 reverse primers for TCR Jbeta segments. TCRdb provides this immuneACCESS table in a form limited to in-frame rearrangements. Some clones are lacking; in checked studies, under half of them reflect an unresolved V gene, and why the rest are absent is not known. This sample comprises more than 95,000 clones, about 78% of them detected only once. The leading ten clones occupy more than 1% of the sample. Sequenced input: PBMCs. These receptors came from a female donor in good health and CMV-seronegative.

The gene calls are TRBV5-1 and TRBJ2-7, with D tentatively TRBD2 (7 bases). Trimming took off 0 bases at V and 5 bases at J, with 12 bases between the two ends. Germline CDR1 and CDR2: SGHRS and YFSETQ. This CDR3 comprises 14 residues. The CDR3 here is CASSLGGGFDEQYF. The CDR3 DNA follows: TGCGCCAGCAGCTTGGGGGGGGGCTTCGACGAGCAGTACTTC.

The chain employs TRBV21-1 and TRBJ2-2; TRBD1 was called by the table and not checked on the DNA. TRBV21-1 is a listed pseudogene. This CDR3 is 18 amino acids long. In DNA form, the CDR3 reads TGTGCCAGCAGCCCGAAAGGACAGGGTGTTGGGAGTACCGGGGAGCTGTTTTTT. Translation: CASSPKGQGVGSTGELFF.

The rearrangement joins TRBV18 to TRBJ2-3; D possibly corresponds to TRBD2 (5 bases). In germline, CDR1 is KGHSH, CDR2 LQKENI. This CDR3 contains 16 residues. V lost 3 bases, J lost 2 bases, and 15 bases lay in between. The CDR3 region is CASSPLASALTDTQYF. The DNA for the CDR3 is TGTGCCAGCTCACCTTTAGCGAGCGCGCTCACAGATACGCAGTATTTT.

The sample holds a few counts of this clone. The chain is built from TRBV5-1 and TRBJ2-1; 7 positions match TRBD1. Germline CDR1 and CDR2: SGHRS and YFSETQ. V gave up 4 bases and J gave up 5 bases; unmatched junction bases: 12. The CDR3 spans 16 residues. This chain's CDR3 is CASSNGDRDNNNEQFF. In DNA form, the CDR3 reads TGCGCCAGCAGCAACGGCGACAGGGATAACAACAATGAGCAGTTCTTC.

The chain recombines TRBV2 with TRBJ2-4; TRBD1 matches 9 bases. Trimming took 2 bases from V and 2 from J; bases not matched to a gene: 7. The CDR3 has 17 residues. Per the germline V gene, CDR1 is SNHLY and CDR2 is FYNNEI. The CDR3 nucleotides read TGTGCCAGCAGTGAACGATGGGACAGGGTGACCAAAAACATTCAGTACTTC. Translated, it gives CASSERWDRVTKNIQYF.

V usage is TRBV10-3 and J usage is TRBJ1-6, with D tentatively TRBD1 (5 bases). Germline V lookup: CDR1 ENHRY, CDR2 SYGVKD. This CDR3 has 15 amino acids. With 0 bases removed from V and 9 bases from J, the gap between germline ends came to 12 bases. For the CDR3, the DNA is TGTGCCATCAGTGAGTCTGGCAGGGTCGGTTCACCCCTCCACTTT. This encodes CAISESGRVGSPLHF.

V usage is TRBV14 and J usage is TRBJ2-7; 7 nucleotides match TRBD1. Losses at the gene ends were 0 bases for V and 6 bases for J; bases not matched to a gene: 14. The CDR3 has 17 amino acids. The germline V gene encodes CDR1 SGHDN and CDR2 FVKESK. The CDR3 DNA reads TGTGCCAGCAGCCAAGAGCTTACAGGGGTGCCGGCGGGCGAGCAGTACTTC. Its translation is CASSQELTGVPAGEQYF. The full variable domain, with the rest looked up from reference TRBV14 and TRBJ2-7, is EAGVTQFPSHSVIEKGQTVTLRCDPISGHDNLYWYRRVMGKEIKFLLHFVKESKQDESGMPNNRFLAERTGGTYSTLKVQPAELEDSGVYFCASSQELTGVPAGEQYFGPGTRLTVT.

V usage is TRBV18 and J usage is TRBJ1-3; possibly TRBD1 for D (6 bases). V was trimmed by 1 base and J by 4 bases, leaving 11 bases between them. The CDR3 runs to 15 residues. The V gene's germline CDR1 is KGHSH and CDR2 LQKENI. In DNA, the CDR3 is TGTGCCAGCTCACCACAGAACAGGGTCGGAAACACCATATATTTT. Translation: CASSPQNRVGNTIYF.

This clone showed up just once. This chain links TRBV29-1 with TRBJ2-3; 7 positions match TRBD1. Germline V gives CDR1 SQVTM, CDR2 ANQGSEA. With V trimmed by 6 bases and J by 7 bases, 13 bases remained unmatched. The CDR3 is 14 amino acids. The CDR3 here is CSVETGEPQYTQYF. CDR3 nucleotide sequence: TGCAGCGTAGAAACAGGGGAACCACAATATACGCAGTATTTT.

The rearrangement links TRBV4-2 to TRBJ2-1; D may be TRBD1 (5 bases). V was pared by 0 bases and J by 1 base, with 10 bases between. Germline V gene lookup returns CDR1 LGHNA and CDR2 YNFKEQ. The CDR3 has 16 amino acids. The CDR3 reads CASSQERQSSYNEQFF. As DNA, the CDR3 is TGTGCCAGCAGCCAAGAGCGACAGTCGTCCTACAATGAGCAGTTCTTC.

V is TRBV2 and J is TRBJ2-7, with D perhaps TRBD1 (6 bases). Between the trimmed V and J ends, which lost 5 bases and 2 bases, there was a span of 10 bases. The CDR3 has 13 residues. CDR1 is SNHLY and CDR2 is FYNNEI in the germline V gene. The CDR3, as DNA: TGTGCCAGCAGTAACCGGGACACCTACGAGCAGTACTTC. Its translation: CASSNRDTYEQYF.

The chain has TRBV10-2 and TRBJ2-7; 7 positions match TRBD1. CDR1 WSHSY and CDR2 SAAADI come from the germline V gene. V was pared by 5 bases and J by 7 bases, with 8 bases of the junction left unmatched. There are 13 residues in the CDR3. For the CDR3, the DNA is TGCGCCAGCAGTCGACACAGGGGTGGAGAGCAGTACTTC. It encodes CASSRHRGGEQYF.

This clone was detected a few times. The V call is TRBV28, the J call TRBJ2-1, with TRBD2 identical over 7 bases. Germline-derived CDR1 and CDR2 are MDHEN and SYDVKM. With V trimmed by 5 bases and J by 8 bases, 12 bases remained unmatched. The length of the CDR3 is 15 residues. CDR3 nucleotides: TGTGCCAGCAGTGAAGGAGGGCCGGGGGGAGATGAGCAGTTCTTC. Amino acids: CASSEGGPGGDEQFF.

The CDR3 loop is CASSNTEDRADEQFF. The CDR3 region has the DNA TGTGCCAGCAGCAACACCGAAGACAGGGCCGATGAGCAGTTCTTC. The V gene is TRBV13, the J gene TRBJ2-1, with 7 bases aligning to TRBD1. The J segment lost 8 bases and the V segment lost 5 bases, leaving 12 bases of the junction unmatched. Germline V gene sequence: CDR1 PRHDT, CDR2 FYEKMQ (reference sequence). CDR3 size: 15 residues.

The CDR3 spells CASRDRGAGYTF. DNA of the CDR3: TGTGCCAGCAGAGACAGGGGGGCTGGCTACACCTTC. V gene TRBV6-1 combines with J gene TRBJ1-2, with 9 bases aligning to TRBD1. Germline V gives CDR1 MNHNS, CDR2 SASEGT. There are 12 residues in the CDR3. V lost 6 bases and J lost 7; bases outside the gene matches: 3.

This CDR3 is CASSQGWGGPSTDTQYF. CDR3 sequence (DNA): TGCGCCAGCAGCCAAGGATGGGGGGGGCCGAGCACAGATACGCAGTATTTT. J is TRBJ2-3 and V is TRBV4-1; D perhaps matches TRBD2 (7 bases). Trimming took off 1 base at V and 0 bases at J, with 14 bases between the two ends. CDR1 MGHRA and CDR2 YSYEKL come from the germline V gene. The CDR3 has 17 amino acids.

This clone was observed a handful of times. V and J are TRBV4-2 and TRBJ2-7; 8 nucleotides line up with TRBD2. This CDR3 is 16 amino acids long. The trim removed 3 bases at V and 0 bases at J, leaving 7 bases unmatched. Germline V gene lookup returns CDR1 LGHNA and CDR2 YNFKEQ. The CDR3 DNA reads TGTGCCAGCAGCCATGGGAGCGGGAGTTACTCCTACGAGCAGTACTTC. Protein sequence: CASSHGSGSYSYEQYF.

The genes are TRBV6-1 and TRBJ1-3; the match to TRBD1 covers 10 bases. V shed 6 bases and J 0 bases; nucleotides not matched to a gene: 2. Germline V lookup: CDR1 MNHNS, CDR2 SASEGT. CDR3 length equals 15 residues. CDR3 nucleotides: TGTGCCAGCAGCCGGGACAGGGGCTCTGGAAACACCATATATTTT. Translating it yields CASSRDRGSGNTIYF.

J is TRBJ1-1 and V is TRBV4-2, with 7 positions matching TRBD1. CDR3 length: 15 residues. J was trimmed by 0 bases and V by 4 bases; bases with no gene match: 5. Germline V gives CDR1 LGHNA, CDR2 YNFKEQ. As DNA, the CDR3 is TGTGCCAGCAGCCCCGCGACAGGGATGAACACTGAAGCTTTCTTT. As protein: CASSPATGMNTEAFF.

The chain has TRBV6-6 and TRBJ2-7; D may be TRBD2 (6 bases). The V end was cut by 0 bases, the J end by 6 bases, with 15 bases between. The CDR3 covers 15 residues. The V gene's germline CDR1 is MNHNY and CDR2 SVGAGI (reference sequence). CDR3 nucleotide sequence: TGTGCCAGCAGTTACTCCGGGACTGGGGGTACCGAGCAGTACTTC. Its protein product is CASSYSGTGGTEQYF.

This chain connects TRBV28 to TRBJ1-5; D perhaps matches TRBD1 (5 bases). CDR1 MDHEN and CDR2 SYDVKM come from the germline V gene. Trimming removed 7 bases at V and 11 bases at J, with 15 bases between. The CDR3 runs 12 residues. The CDR3 DNA sequence: TGTGCCAGCAAACCGGGGGGTCGTTCCCAGCATTTT. Protein product: CASKPGGRSQHF.